A single sample gave rise to the 8 T cell receptor beta chains below, sequenced in a study of ipilimumab plus nivolumab after autologous stem cell transplantation. The data were produced by immunoSEQ multiplex PCR, yet TCRdb's version contains in-frame clones alone and is incomplete. The sample contains 11,000 or so clones, about 77% of which appear only once. Material: PBMCs, obtained in a trial of ipilimumab plus nivolumab as post-transplant consolidation. The receptors were sampled from a male donor with multiple myeloma.

The chain is built from TRBV18 and TRBJ1-2; 7 nucleotides line up with TRBD1. Germline V gene sequence: CDR1 KGHSH, CDR2 LQKENI. The CDR3 contains 14 residues. The V gene end was trimmed by 3 bases and the J gene end by 3 bases; junction bases not matched to a gene: 4. This CDR3 is CASSPTGIDYGYTF. As DNA, the CDR3 is TGTGCCAGCTCACCGACAGGGATTGACTATGGCTACACCTTC.

In this sample, this clone turned up once. The CDR3 DNA sequence: TGTGCCAGTAGTATAAAAAAGGGCTCCCCGCAAGAGACCCAGTACTTC. It is translated as CASSIKKGSPQETQYF. The rearrangement links TRBV19 to TRBJ2-5; no definite D call. CDR3 size: 16 residues. V was shortened by 2 bases and J by 2 bases, with 15 bases between the two germline ends. Germline assignment: CDR1 LNHDA and CDR2 SQIVND (reference sequence). Drawing the rest from reference TRBV19 and TRBJ2-5, the complete variable domain is DGGITQSPKYLFRKEGQNVTLSCEQNLNHDAMYWYRQDPGQGLRLIYYSQIVNDFQKGDIAEGYSVSREKKESFPLTVTSAQKNPTAFYLCASSIKKGSPQETQYFGPGTRLLVL.

The V gene is TRBV15, the J gene TRBJ2-7, with D perhaps matching TRBD2 (6 bases). Looked up from germline, CDR1 is LNHNV and CDR2 is YYDKDF (reference sequence). There are 15 residues in the CDR3. V shed 0 bases and J shed 4 bases, with 13 bases lying between them. The chain's CDR3 is CATSRDWAGKYEQYF. CDR3 in DNA: TGTGCCACCAGCAGAGATTGGGCGGGGAAATACGAGCAGTACTTC.

A word on this clone: Different DNA sequences within this sample yield the same CDR3. The chain is built from TRBV29-1 and TRBJ1-1; 9 bases are a match to TRBD1. The CDR3 runs 12 residues. CDR1 SQVTM and CDR2 ANQGSEA come from the germline V gene. The J segment lost 5 bases and the V segment lost 7 bases, leaving 5 bases of the junction unmatched. The CDR3 sequence: CSAGTGRTEAFF. The CDR3 nucleotides read TGCAGCGCGGGGACAGGGCGAACTGAAGCTTTCTTT.

The rearrangement uses TRBV7-8 and TRBJ2-1; 12 nucleotides align to TRBD2. Germline lookup yields CDR1 SGHVS and CDR2 FQNEAQ. The CDR3 runs 15 residues. Losses at the gene ends were 5 bases for V and 6 bases for J; bases not matched to a gene: 5. The CDR3 region is CASSHPSGGANEQFF. CDR3 sequence (DNA): TGTGCCAGCAGCCACCCTAGCGGGGGGGCCAATGAGCAGTTCTTC.

The genes are TRBV6-5 and TRBJ2-2; D ambiguous. CDR1 and CDR2 (germline): MNHEY, SVGAGI. V lost 5 bases, J lost 6 bases, and 13 bases lay in between. This CDR3 comprises 14 residues. In nucleotides, the CDR3 is TGTGCCAGCAGTGAAAGGCAGGCCGCCGGGGAGCTGTTTTTT. Translated, it gives CASSERQAAGELFF.

The V gene is TRBV7-2, the J gene TRBJ2-7; a possible D gene is TRBD2 (6 bases). This CDR3 contains 13 residues. Trimming pared 1 base from V and 6 bases from J, leaving 10 bases between. Germline V gene lookup returns CDR1 SGHTA and CDR2 FQGNSA. The CDR3 here is CASSLGSGSEQYF. CDR3 bases: TGTGCCAGCAGCTTAGGTAGCGGTTCCGAGCAGTACTTC.

This clone has only one observation. This rearrangement joins TRBV7-9 to TRBJ2-7, with D possibly being TRBD2 (6 bases). Trimming shortened V by 5 bases and J by 0 bases, and 14 bases separated the two germline ends. CDR1 and CDR2 from the germline V gene are SEHNR and FQNEAQ (reference sequence). The length of the CDR3 is 15 residues. Written as DNA, the CDR3 is TGTGCCAGCAGCCGCCGGGGGACGGGCTCCTACGAGCAGTACTTC. Translated: CASSRRGTGSYEQYF.